This T cell receptor beta chain was obtained from a study of T cells after posttransplantation cyclophosphamide. Findings and caveats of the study: Recipient CMV seropositivity and CMV reactivation strongly tracked TRB clonality.

Concerning this clone: Its antigen is unknown.

The germline V gene has CDR1 SGHTS and CDR2 YDEGEE. V was shortened by 6 bases and J by 1 base, with 16 bases between the two germline ends. This CDR3 comprises 16 residues. Control samples came 1 year after myeloablative marrow transplants with methotrexate plus calcineurin inhibitor. Profiling relied on immunoSEQ multiplex PCR, and the TCRdb table lists in-frame clones only, not all of them. The sample has approximately 15,000 clones, approximately 80% seen once. This TCR derives from a male patient aged 25-45 years who received an allogeneic stem cell transplant from an unrelated donor, was CMV-positive, and had acute and chronic GVHD. Some of the T cells may derive from the graft donor. Sequencing used PBMCs, obtained roughly 470 days after allogeneic stem cell transplant with calcineurin inhibitor and methotrexate. The genes are TRBV5-8 and TRBJ2-2; possible D gene TRBD1, 6 bases. As DNA, the CDR3 is TGTGCCAGCACCCTATACGGACAGTTGAACACCGGGGAGCTGTTTTTT. This translates into CASTLYGQLNTGELFF.